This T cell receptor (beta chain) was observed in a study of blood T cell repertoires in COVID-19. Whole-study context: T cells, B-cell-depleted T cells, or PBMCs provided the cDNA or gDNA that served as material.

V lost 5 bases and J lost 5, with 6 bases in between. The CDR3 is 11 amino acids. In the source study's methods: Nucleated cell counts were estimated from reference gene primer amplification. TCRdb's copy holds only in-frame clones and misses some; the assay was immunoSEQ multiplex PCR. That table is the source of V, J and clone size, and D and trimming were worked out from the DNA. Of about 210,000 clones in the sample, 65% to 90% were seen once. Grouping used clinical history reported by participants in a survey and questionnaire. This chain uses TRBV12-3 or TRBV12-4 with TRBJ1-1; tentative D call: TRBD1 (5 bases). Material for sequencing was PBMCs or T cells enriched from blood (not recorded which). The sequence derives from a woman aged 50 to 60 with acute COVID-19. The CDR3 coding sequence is TGTGCCAGCAGTAGGGGAACTGAAGCTTTCTTT. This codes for CASSRGTEAFF.